This TCR beta chain is from a study of T cell responses to AZD1222 COVID-19 vaccine. Study observations and caveats: The study reported that nearly half of spike-specific TCRs target unmutated variant regions. Rises in breadth and depth of Spike-specific TCRs came after two AZD1222 doses. Baseline serostatus was positive in only six or seven AZD1222 recipients.

Comment on this clone: Its specificity is not known.

Sequenced by immunoSEQ multiplex PCR; TCRdb stores in-frame clones only, minus some. This sample has around 140,000 clones; around 89% occur once, and the top ten carry roughly 1.7%. Sequencing used peripheral blood, obtained on day 0 of AZD1222 vaccination. This receptor was taken from an adult in good health.

The CDR3 DNA is TGTGCCAGCAGCTTGGGGAGATCCTACGAGCAGTACTTC. Translation gives CASSLGRSYEQYF. The chain employs TRBV11-2 and TRBJ2-7; perhaps TRBD2 as D (5 bases). Deletions cut 3 bases from V and 1 base from J, with 7 bases between. This CDR3 region has 13 residues. Per the germline V gene, CDR1 is SGHAT and CDR2 is FQNNGV.